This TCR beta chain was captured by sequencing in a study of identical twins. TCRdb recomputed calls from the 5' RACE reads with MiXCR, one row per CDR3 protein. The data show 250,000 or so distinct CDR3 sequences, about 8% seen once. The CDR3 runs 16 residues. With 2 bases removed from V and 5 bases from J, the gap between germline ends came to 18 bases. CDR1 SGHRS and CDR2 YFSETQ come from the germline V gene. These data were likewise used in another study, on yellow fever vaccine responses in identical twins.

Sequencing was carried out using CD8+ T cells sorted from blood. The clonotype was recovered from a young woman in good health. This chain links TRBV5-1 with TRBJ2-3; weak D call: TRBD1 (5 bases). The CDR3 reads CASSFLQDRVGDTQYF. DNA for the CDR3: TGCGCCAGCAGCTTCCTACAGGATAGGGTCGGAGATACGCAGTATTTT.